These 30 T cell receptor beta chains came from one sample sequenced in a study of T cells expressing NK-cell markers. Each CDR3 protein gets one entry in TCRdb, which reprocessed the 5' RACE reads and gives no DNA. The data include a few hundred thousand distinct CDR3 sequences; the top ten clones carry around 5%. Sequencing input: blood T cells: a sorted CD56 or NKG2C T cell subset, CD4+ or CD8+ T cells, or bulk PBMC T cells (not recorded which). The receptors were gathered from a man aged 18 to 69 in good health.

V and J are TRBV6-5 and TRBJ1-5; TCRdb designates TRBD1, a call that cannot be tested without DNA. The CDR3 extends over 14 amino acids. The germline CDR1 and CDR2 sequences are MNHEY and SVGAGI. CDR3 sequence: CASIFQGLGQPQHF.

This chain links TRBV15 with TRBJ2-7; TCRdb indicates TRBD1, and absent DNA this call remains unverified. This CDR3 is 16 amino acids long. Per the germline V gene, CDR1 is LNHNV and CDR2 is YYDKDF (reference sequence). CDR3 region: CATSRDTTGGTYEQYF.

This rearrangement joins TRBV2 to TRBJ2-1. The CDR3 covers 15 residues. The germline V gene has CDR1 SNHLY and CDR2 FYNNEI. The CDR3 here is CASSPRIRPDNEQFF. The full variable domain, its missing parts supplied by reference TRBV2 and TRBJ2-1, is EPEVTQTPSHQVTQMGQEVILRCVPISNHLYFYWYRQILGQKVEFLVSFYNNEISEKSEIFDDQFSVERPDGSNFTLKIRSTKLEDSAMYFCASSPRIRPDNEQFFGPGTRLTVL.

The rearrangement uses TRBV12-3 or TRBV12-4 and TRBJ2-1; TCRdb picks TRBD1, but there is no DNA to check that call. This CDR3 is built from 14 residues. CDR3 loop: CASSLTGVWNEQFF.

J is TRBJ1-6 and V is TRBV9; TCRdb's D call, TRBD1, is unchecked because there is no DNA. CDR1 SGDLS and CDR2 YYNGEE come from the germline V gene. The CDR3 has 15 residues. The CDR3: CASSVENRVGSPLHF.

The chain couples TRBV6-4 to TRBJ2-1; TCRdb calls TRBD1, which cannot be checked without DNA. The CDR3 spans 16 residues. Germline CDR1 and CDR2: MRHNA and SNTAGT. CDR3 loop: CASSDIGGPSYNEQFF.

The chain recombines TRBV27 with TRBJ1-3. The CDR3 contains 13 residues. Germline lookup yields CDR1 MNHEY and CDR2 SMNVEV (reference sequence). CDR3: CASSFDAGNTIYF.

This chain links TRBV20-1 with TRBJ1-5. The V gene's germline CDR1 is DFQATT and CDR2 SNEGSKA (reference sequence). The CDR3 has 12 amino acids. CDR3 protein: CSARSGGQPQHF.

The V gene is TRBV6-2 or TRBV6-3, the J gene TRBJ2-6. Per the germline V gene, CDR1 is MNHEY and CDR2 is SVGEGT. The CDR3 runs to 18 residues. This chain's CDR3 is CASSKYTRAASGANVLTF.

J is TRBJ2-2 and V is TRBV7-6. There are 13 residues in the CDR3. CDR1 and CDR2 from the germline V gene are SGHVS and FNYEAQ. CDR3: CASSSFRGGELFF.

The chain is built from TRBV11-2 and TRBJ1-2; the D gene TCRdb calls, TRBD1, cannot be checked with no DNA. CDR3 length: 19 amino acids. Germline V gives CDR1 SGHAT, CDR2 FQNNGV. The CDR3 loop reads CASSLEGGGQGPPNYGYTF.

This chain connects TRBV18 to TRBJ2-1; without DNA, the TCRdb call of TRBD2 cannot be checked. This CDR3 is 15 amino acids long. CDR1 is KGHSH, CDR2 LQKENI, per germline. CDR3 protein: CASSAGLAVGGEQFF. The full variable domain, in which reference TRBV18 and TRBJ2-1 provide the parts outside the CDR3, is NAGVMQNPRHLVRRRGQEARLRCSPMKGHSHVYWYRQLPEEGLKFMVYLQKENIIDESGMPKERFSAEFPKEGPSILRIQQVVRGDSAAYFCASSAGLAVGGEQFFGPGTRLTVL.

The chain joins TRBV7-2 to TRBJ1-1; TCRdb's D call of TRBD1 is untestable without DNA. There are 15 residues in the CDR3. In germline, CDR1 is SGHTA, CDR2 FQGNSA. The CDR3 sequence is CASSLGTGSGTEAFF.

V and J are TRBV11-2 and TRBJ2-2. CDR1 and CDR2 (germline): SGHAT, FQNNGV. This CDR3 has 14 residues. CDR3 loop: CASSPRGSTGELFF.

The rearrangement joins TRBV27 to TRBJ2-5; TCRdb gives TRBD2 as the D gene, but with no DNA this cannot be confirmed. CDR3 size: 16 residues. In germline, CDR1 is MNHEY, CDR2 SMNVEV (reference sequence). The CDR3 reads CASSFGSGGRQETQYF.

The genes are TRBV7-7 and TRBJ2-1. The CDR3 loop spans 13 amino acids. Germline V lookup: CDR1 SSHAT, CDR2 FNYEAQ (reference sequence). The CDR3 is CASSLVSTNEQFF.

This sequence joins TRBV3-1 and TRBJ1-1; TCRdb calls TRBD1, which cannot be checked without DNA. Germline V CDR1 and CDR2: LGHDT, YNNKEL (reference sequence). This CDR3 has 15 residues. The chain's CDR3 is CASSRTGAVNTEAFF.

The rearrangement uses TRBV12-3 or TRBV12-4 and TRBJ2-5; TCRdb gives TRBD1 as the D gene, but with no DNA this cannot be confirmed. This CDR3 spans 12 amino acids. The CDR3 sequence: CASSLVTGAQYF.

The chain has TRBV5-1 and TRBJ1-6. From germline, CDR1 is SGHRS and CDR2 YFSETQ. CDR3 size: 16 residues. Here the CDR3 reads CASSLGQFSNNSPLHF.

This chain uses TRBV7-3 with TRBJ1-2; TCRdb indicates TRBD1, and absent DNA this call remains unverified. Germline V CDR1 and CDR2: SGHTA, FQGTGA. The CDR3 is made up of 12 amino acids. The CDR3: CASSSGQGSYTF.

The rearrangement links TRBV20-1 to TRBJ1-2. The CDR3 covers 11 residues. Germline lookup yields CDR1 DFQATT and CDR2 SNEGSKA (reference sequence). CDR3 amino acids: CSPTSHLGYTF.

V and J are TRBV19 and TRBJ2-6. CDR1 is LNHDA, CDR2 SQIVND, per germline (reference sequence). CDR3 length: 18 residues. CDR3 amino acids: CASSPNRPRVSGANVLTF.

This rearrangement joins TRBV5-1 to TRBJ2-6; TCRdb lists TRBD1, though no DNA is available to test this call. The CDR3 totals 18 residues. The germline CDR1 and CDR2 sequences are SGHRS and YFSETQ. CDR3 loop: CASSPWGGSPSGANVLTF.

The chain joins TRBV6-1 to TRBJ2-5; TCRdb's assignment of TRBD2 cannot be checked, as there is no DNA. The CDR3 covers 15 residues. From germline, CDR1 is MNHNS and CDR2 SASEGT. Here the CDR3 reads CASSPRERGGETQYF.

The J gene is TRBJ2-3, the V gene TRBV7-8; TCRdb's D call, TRBD1, is unchecked because there is no DNA. Germline V gene lookup returns CDR1 SGHVS and CDR2 FQNEAQ. The CDR3 sequence is 20 residues long. The CDR3 loop is CASSYTSFPGAGRLSDTQYF. The full variable domain, in which reference TRBV7-8 and TRBJ2-3 provide the parts outside the CDR3, is GAGVSQSPRYKVAKRGQDVALRCDPISGHVSLFWYQQALGQGPEFLTYFQNEAQLDKSGLPSDRFFAERPEGSVSTLKIQRTQQEDSAVYLCASSYTSFPGAGRLSDTQYFGPGTRLTVL.

V and J are TRBV7-3 and TRBJ1-1; TCRdb's D call of TRBD1 is untestable without DNA. Germline V gene sequence: CDR1 SGHTA, CDR2 FQGTGA. CDR3 length equals 16 residues. CDR3 loop: CASSLTQGTAVGEAFF. Supplemented by reference TRBV7-3 and TRBJ1-1, the full variable domain reads GAGVSQTPSNKVTEKGKYVELRCDPISGHTALYWYRQSLGQGPEFLIYFQGTGAADDSGLPNDRFFAVRPEGSVSTLKIQRTERGDSAVYLCASSLTQGTAVGEAFFGQGTRLTVV.

The chain carries TRBV6-1 and TRBJ2-3; without DNA, the TCRdb call of TRBD2 cannot be checked. The CDR3 runs to 16 residues. CDR1 is MNHNS, CDR2 SASEGT, per germline. This CDR3 is CASTLLSGGSTDTQYF.

This sequence joins TRBV29-1 and TRBJ2-1; TCRdb's assignment of TRBD2 cannot be checked, as there is no DNA. Per germline, CDR1 SQVTM and CDR2 ANQGSEA. The CDR3 is 15 amino acids. CDR3 region: CSVGWRFSGGSGQFF.

V is TRBV7-2 and J is TRBJ2-7. The CDR3 contains 15 residues. In germline, CDR1 is SGHTA, CDR2 FQGNSA. CDR3 protein: CASSSRSGIAYEQYF.

The rearrangement links TRBV7-9 to TRBJ1-1; TCRdb's D gene call, TRBD1, goes unchecked for lack of DNA. CDR3 length: 15 amino acids. The V gene's germline CDR1 is SEHNR and CDR2 FQNEAQ (reference sequence). This CDR3 reads CASSAQGLSTTEAFF.